This T cell receptor beta chain was retrieved from a study of T-cell reconstitution after alpha-beta-depleted transplantation in children. It was with unique molecular identifiers that the TCRbeta library was prepared. TCRdb analysed the PCR reads with MiXCR anew, one entry per CDR3 protein. Here the sample spans about 500,000 distinct CDR3 sequences, 32% being singletons. The CDR3 has 17 amino acids. Germline CDR1 is LGHNA and CDR2 is YSLEER. V trimming: 3 bases; J trimming: 7 bases; junction bases outside the gene matches: 13. This chain joins TRBV4-3 and TRBJ2-1; 9 bases map to TRBD2. This specimen was PBMCs from the stem cell graft donor, taken from the stem cell graft. This receptor was obtained from a human donor who donated a stem cell graft to a child with aplastic anemia. CDR3 sequence (DNA): TGCGCCAGCAGCCAGGACCTTCTTAGCGGGAGAAGGAATGAGCAGTTCTTC. Amino acids: CASSQDLLSGRRNEQFF.